The 6 T cell receptor beta chains presented below share a single source sample, sequenced in a study of early T cells in non-severe SARS-CoV-2 infection. TCRdb processed the 5' RACE reads anew with MiXCR; each CDR3 protein has one entry. The sample consists of 95,000 to 100,000 distinct CDR3 sequences, over 10% of them appearing once. The specimen sequenced was whole blood. The source of these receptors is an adult who was a healthcare worker with PCR-confirmed SARS-CoV-2 infection or an uninfected control (not recorded which).

There are many counts of this clonotype. The chain links TRBV7-8 to TRBJ1-4, with D possibly matching TRBD1 (6 bases). Deletions cut 1 base from V and 3 bases from J, with 15 bases between. The CDR3 extends over 17 amino acids. Per germline, CDR1 SGHVS and CDR2 FQNEAQ. CDR3 residues: CASSLGGGSRSNEKLFF. The CDR3 nucleotides read TGTGCCAGCAGCTTAGGAGGGGGATCGAGATCTAATGAAAAACTGTTTTTT.

This clonotype was counted a few times. The chain recombines TRBV5-1 with TRBJ1-4; D not resolved. The V end was cut by 0 bases, the J end by 5 bases, with 8 bases between. Germline CDR1 and CDR2: SGHRS and YFSETQ. The CDR3 totals 14 residues. The chain's CDR3 is CASSLGTLNEKLFF. The CDR3 nucleotides are TGCGCCAGCAGCTTGGGGACCTTAAATGAAAAACTGTTTTTT.

This clonotype has ten or more counts. The chain links TRBV11-2 to TRBJ2-4, with D possibly matching TRBD2 (7 bases). The CDR3 is 12 amino acids. V was pared by 3 bases and J by 15 bases, with 15 bases between. Germline V gives CDR1 SGHAT, CDR2 FQNNGV. The CDR3 region has the DNA TGTGCCAGCAGCTTCCCGGGGGGCAATGTGTACTTC. Its protein is CASSFPGGNVYF.

This clonotype appeared a few times. The chain employs TRBV28 and TRBJ2-5; a weak D match, TRBD2 (5 bases). CDR3 length equals 12 residues. CDR1 is MDHEN, CDR2 SYDVKM, per germline. The germline V and J ends were trimmed by 3 bases and 4 bases, with 6 bases remaining between them. CDR3 protein: CASSFLAETQYF. The CDR3 DNA sequence: TGTGCCAGCAGTTTCCTAGCAGAGACCCAGTACTTC.

This chain connects TRBV7-9 to TRBJ2-4; tentative D call: TRBD1 (6 bases). The ends were cut back, 1 base at V and 7 bases at J, with 11 bases in the middle. From germline, CDR1 is SEHNR and CDR2 FQNEAQ (reference sequence). The CDR3 sequence is 14 residues long. The DNA of the CDR3 is TGTGCCAGCAGCTTAGACAGGGTGGAGAACATTCAGTACTTC. Translating gives CASSLDRVENIQYF. Full variable domain (outside the CDR3, taken from reference TRBV7-9 and TRBJ2-4): DTGVSQNPRHKITKRGQNVTFRCDPISEHNRLYWYRQTLGQGPEFLTYFQNEAQLEKSRLLSDRFSAERPKGSFSTLEIQRTEQGDSAMYLCASSLDRVENIQYFGAGTRLSVL.

This chain connects TRBV5-1 to TRBJ2-2; D may be TRBD1 (6 bases). V was cut by 7 bases and J by 2 bases, with 15 bases left in between. Germline assignment: CDR1 SGHRS and CDR2 YFSETQ. CDR3 size: 15 residues. This CDR3 is CASLNDRKNTGELFF. The CDR3 region has the DNA TGCGCCAGCCTAAACGACAGGAAAAACACCGGGGAGCTGTTTTTT.